The 16 T cell receptor beta chains reported below all come from one sample, sequenced in a study of regulatory T cells in long-lasting Graves disease. The time point: persistent/refractory GD, antithyroid drugs over 5 years with positive TRAb. Making the TCR library involved RNA that had been extracted from PBMCs. Construction of TCR beta libraries relied on iRepertoire HTBI primers and on Arm-PCR targeting CDR3 regions. Each CDR3 protein gets one entry after TCRdb re-called the multiplex PCR reads with MiXCR. The table shows 700,000 or so distinct CDR3 sequences, with around 30% occurring only once. This material consisted of peripheral blood mononuclear cells (PBMCs), taken when the disease was refractory, from a patient treated with antithyroid drugs. The receptors stem from a female donor with Graves disease.

The rearrangement uses TRBV28 and TRBJ1-6, with 9 bases matching TRBD1. Germline V gives CDR1 MDHEN, CDR2 SYDVKM. This CDR3 has 17 residues. Losses at the gene ends were 6 bases for V and 4 bases for J; bases not matched to a gene: 10. The CDR3 loop is CASRNPGTGRYNSPLHF. In nucleotides, the CDR3 is TGTGCCAGCAGAAACCCCGGGACAGGGCGATATAATTCACCCCTCCACTTT.

The J gene is TRBJ1-2, the V gene TRBV7-9; possible D gene TRBD1, 5 bases. CDR3 size: 15 residues. In germline, CDR1 is SEHNR, CDR2 FQNEAQ (reference sequence). The V and J ends lost 2 bases and 8 bases respectively, with 18 bases between them. CDR3: CASSLTAGSMGGYTF. DNA for the CDR3: TGTGCCAGCAGCTTAACGGCAGGGAGTATGGGGGGCTACACCTTC.

This sequence joins TRBV28 and TRBJ2-3; no clear D gene. V gave up 11 bases and J gave up 2 bases, with 14 bases separating them. The CDR3 is 13 residues long. The germline gives CDR1 MDHEN, CDR2 SYDVKM. The CDR3 sequence: CAGCDTDTDTQYF. In DNA form, the CDR3 reads TGTGCCGGGTGTGACACCGACACAGATACGCAGTATTTT. The whole variable domain, remainder taken from reference TRBV28 and TRBJ2-3, is DVKVTQSSRYLVKRTGEKVFLECVQDMDHENMFWYRQDPGLGLRLIYFSYDVKMKEKGDIPEGYSVSREKKERFSLILESASTNQTSMYLCAGCDTDTDTQYFGPGTRLTVL.

V usage is TRBV28 and J usage is TRBJ2-5, with a possible D match to TRBD1 (6 bases). V lost 3 bases, J lost 6 bases, and 8 bases lay in between. CDR3 length: 12 residues. CDR1 and CDR2 from the germline V gene are MDHEN and SYDVKM. CDR3 region: CASSFRGQTQYF. CDR3 nucleotides: TGTGCCAGCAGTTTCAGGGGACAGACCCAGTACTTC.

Points on this clonotype: This may stem from a read error, because a much larger clone lies one nucleotide away. J is TRBJ1-2 and V is TRBV12-3 or TRBV12-4; D remains unclear. The CDR3 covers 13 residues. The CDR3 region has the DNA TGTGTCAGCAGCACCGACGGTGGCTATGGCTACACCTTC. Protein sequence: CVSSTDGGYGYTF.

The sample holds a few counts of this clonotype. The chain has TRBV7-3 and TRBJ1-5, with D maybe TRBD1 (5 bases). The CDR3 runs to 13 residues. The V end lost 5 bases, the J end lost 6 bases, and 11 bases lay between the germline ends. CDR1 is SGHTA and CDR2 is FQGTGA in the germline V gene. This CDR3 reads CASSVHQGQPQHF. CDR3 DNA: TGTGCCAGCAGCGTGCATCAGGGTCAGCCCCAGCATTTT.

This clonotype was observed many times. V gene TRBV2 combines with J gene TRBJ2-7; 10 bases are a match to TRBD2. V was pared by 4 bases and J by 7 bases, with 10 bases of the junction left unmatched. The CDR3 totals 15 residues. CDR1 SNHLY and CDR2 FYNNEI come from the germline V gene. CDR3 sequence: CASSGIAGGTGEQYF. CDR3 DNA: TGTGCCAGCAGTGGAATAGCGGGAGGAACGGGGGAGCAGTACTTC.

This clonotype has a count of ten or more. V usage is TRBV2 and J usage is TRBJ2-7; 9 bases agree with TRBD1. The CDR3 totals 14 residues. CDR1 and CDR2 from the germline V gene are SNHLY and FYNNEI. V lost 10 bases to trimming and J lost 1 base; unmatched junction nucleotides: 8. CDR3 DNA: TGTGCCACCAAAACAGGGGGCATTTCCTACGAGCAGTACTTC. This translates into CATKTGGISYEQYF.

The chain uses TRBV18 and TRBJ1-2; TRBD1 might be the D (6 bases). The V end was cut by 3 bases, the J end by 4 bases, with 15 bases between. Looked up from germline, CDR1 is KGHSH and CDR2 is LQKENI. The CDR3 sequence is 15 residues long. CDR3 protein: CASSPIDLQGYGYTF. The DNA for the CDR3 is TGTGCCAGCTCACCTATTGACTTACAGGGCTATGGCTACACCTTC.

CDR3: CSARDLGRWDKNIQYF. CDR3 nucleotide sequence: TGCAGTGCTAGGGACCTTGGGCGCTGGGACAAAAACATTCAGTACTTC. This chain connects TRBV20-1 to TRBJ2-4; D not certain. Germline lookup yields CDR1 DFQATT and CDR2 SNEGSKA (reference sequence). The V and J ends lost 3 bases and 3 bases respectively, with 18 bases between them. The CDR3 spans 16 residues.

CDR3 nucleotide sequence: TGTGCCATCAGTGAGTCTTTGGCACTTGGCTCCTACGAGCAGTACTTC. Its translation is CAISESLALGSYEQYF. The V call is TRBV10-3, the J call TRBJ2-7; no firm D call. CDR3 size: 16 residues. The V gene lost 0 bases and the J gene lost 0 bases, with 12 bases spanning the gap. Germline V gene sequence: CDR1 ENHRY, CDR2 SYGVKD.

There are a few counts of this clonotype. The rearrangement uses TRBV20-1 and TRBJ2-1; perhaps TRBD2 as D (5 bases). The V gene's germline CDR1 is DFQATT and CDR2 SNEGSKA (reference sequence). Trimming left V 0 bases short and J 9 bases short, with 6 bases between. The CDR3 runs 11 residues. Here the CDR3 reads CSARDEGEQFF. As DNA, the CDR3 is TGCAGTGCTAGAGATGAGGGTGAGCAGTTCTTC.

The table lists this clonotype with a few counts. The V and J genes are TRBV11-2 and TRBJ2-7; 7 bases map to TRBD1. J lost 3 bases, V lost 6 bases, and 5 bases had no gene match. The CDR3 is 13 residues long. CDR1 and CDR2 (germline): SGHAT, FQNNGV. The CDR3 loop is CASRQGLGYEQYF. The CDR3 nucleotides are TGTGCCAGCAGACAGGGGTTGGGCTACGAGCAGTACTTC.

This clonotype was found a few times. The CDR3 protein is CASSLAGLAGNEQFF. The CDR3 nucleotides read TGTGCCAGCAGCTTAGCCGGACTAGCGGGCAATGAGCAGTTCTTC. This chain uses TRBV7-2 with TRBJ2-1; the match to TRBD2 covers 11 bases. In germline, CDR1 is SGHTA, CDR2 FQGNSA. The CDR3 runs 15 residues. J lost 6 bases, V lost 0 bases, and 1 base had no gene match.

Only a few counts were recorded for this clonotype. The chain joins TRBV2 to TRBJ1-5; D might be TRBD1 (6 bases). From germline, CDR1 is SNHLY and CDR2 FYNNEI. The CDR3 length is 15 residues. V gave up 1 base and J gave up 7 bases, with 14 bases separating them. The CDR3 loop is CASSEEWGAGQPQHF. As DNA, the CDR3 is TGTGCCAGCAGTGAAGAGTGGGGGGCAGGACAGCCCCAGCATTTT.

The sample holds a few counts of this clonotype. This sequence joins TRBV12-3 or TRBV12-4 and TRBJ1-5; TRBD1 matches at 9 bases. There are 15 residues in the CDR3. V lost 3 bases, J lost 6 bases, and 6 bases stayed unmatched. The CDR3 loop is CASSLGQGARQPQHF. In DNA form, the CDR3 reads TGTGCCAGCAGTTTGGGACAGGGAGCGCGTCAGCCCCAGCATTTT.